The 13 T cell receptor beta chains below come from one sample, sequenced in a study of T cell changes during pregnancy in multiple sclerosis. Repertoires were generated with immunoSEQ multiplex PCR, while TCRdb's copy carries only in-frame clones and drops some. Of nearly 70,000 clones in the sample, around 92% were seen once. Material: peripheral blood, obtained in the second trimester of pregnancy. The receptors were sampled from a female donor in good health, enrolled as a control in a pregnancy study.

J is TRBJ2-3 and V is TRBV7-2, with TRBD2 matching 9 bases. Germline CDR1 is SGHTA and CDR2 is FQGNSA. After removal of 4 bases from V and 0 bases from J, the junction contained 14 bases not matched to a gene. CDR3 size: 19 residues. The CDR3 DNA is TGTGCCAGCAGCTCCCTCAGACTAGCGGTAACCTTAAGCACAGATACGCAGTATTTT. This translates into CASSSLRLAVTLSTDTQYF.

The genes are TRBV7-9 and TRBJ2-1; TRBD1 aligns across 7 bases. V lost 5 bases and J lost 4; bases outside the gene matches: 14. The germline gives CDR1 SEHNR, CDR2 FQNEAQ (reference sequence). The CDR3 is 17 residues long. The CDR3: CASSPRIGTERYNEQFF. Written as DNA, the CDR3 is TGTGCCAGCAGCCCCAGGATAGGGACAGAGAGATACAATGAGCAGTTCTTC.

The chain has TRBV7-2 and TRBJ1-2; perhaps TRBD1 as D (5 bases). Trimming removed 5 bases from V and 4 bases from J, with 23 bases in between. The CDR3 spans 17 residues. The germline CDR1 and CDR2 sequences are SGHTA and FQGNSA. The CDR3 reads CASSTSALWGRSYGYTF. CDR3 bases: TGTGCCAGCAGCACATCGGCTCTGTGGGGCAGGAGCTATGGCTACACCTTC.

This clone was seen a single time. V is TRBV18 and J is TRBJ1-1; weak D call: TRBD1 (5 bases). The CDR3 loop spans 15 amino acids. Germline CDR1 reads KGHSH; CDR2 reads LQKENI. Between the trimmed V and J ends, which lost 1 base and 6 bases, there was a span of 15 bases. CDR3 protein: CASSPQRGRASEAFF. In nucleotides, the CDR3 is TGTGCCAGCTCACCACAGCGGGGCAGGGCCTCTGAAGCTTTCTTT.

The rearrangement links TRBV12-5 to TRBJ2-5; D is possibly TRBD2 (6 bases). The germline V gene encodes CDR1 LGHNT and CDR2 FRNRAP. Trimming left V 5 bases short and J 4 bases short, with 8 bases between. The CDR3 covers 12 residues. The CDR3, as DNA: TGTGCTAGTGGTCCGACTAGAGAGACCCAGTACTTC. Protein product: CASGPTRETQYF.

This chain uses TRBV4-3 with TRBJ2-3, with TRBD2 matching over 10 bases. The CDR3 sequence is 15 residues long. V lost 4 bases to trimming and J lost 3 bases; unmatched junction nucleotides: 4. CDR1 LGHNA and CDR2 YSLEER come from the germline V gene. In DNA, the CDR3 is TGCGCCAGCAGCCTAGCGGGAGGAGGGACAGATACGCAGTATTTT. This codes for CASSLAGGGTDTQYF.

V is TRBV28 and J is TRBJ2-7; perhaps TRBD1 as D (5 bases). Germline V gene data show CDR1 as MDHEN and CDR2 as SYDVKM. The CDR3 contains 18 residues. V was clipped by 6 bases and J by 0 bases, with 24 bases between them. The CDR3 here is CASSSPYRQSASSYEQYF. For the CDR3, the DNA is TGTGCCAGCAGCTCGCCTTATCGACAGTCTGCAAGCTCCTACGAGCAGTACTTC.

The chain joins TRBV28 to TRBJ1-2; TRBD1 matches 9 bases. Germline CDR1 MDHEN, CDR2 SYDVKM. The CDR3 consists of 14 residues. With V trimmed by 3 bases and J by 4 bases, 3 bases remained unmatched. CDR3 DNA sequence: TGTGCCAGCAGTTTGTTGACAGGGGGCTATGGCTACACCTTC. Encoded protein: CASSLLTGGYGYTF.

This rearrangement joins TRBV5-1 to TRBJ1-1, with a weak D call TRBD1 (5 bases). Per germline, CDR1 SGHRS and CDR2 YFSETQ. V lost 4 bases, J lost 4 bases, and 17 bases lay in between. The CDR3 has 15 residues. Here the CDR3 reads CASSRARTGVTEAFF. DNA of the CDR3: TGCGCCAGCAGCCGTGCCAGAACAGGCGTCACTGAAGCTTTCTTT.

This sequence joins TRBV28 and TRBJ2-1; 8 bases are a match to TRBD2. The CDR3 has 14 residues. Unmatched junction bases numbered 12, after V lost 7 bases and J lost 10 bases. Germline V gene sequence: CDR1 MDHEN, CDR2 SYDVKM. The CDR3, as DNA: TGTGCCAGCATGGTTAGCGGGACCTTCAAGGAGCAGTTCTTC. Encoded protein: CASMVSGTFKEQFF.

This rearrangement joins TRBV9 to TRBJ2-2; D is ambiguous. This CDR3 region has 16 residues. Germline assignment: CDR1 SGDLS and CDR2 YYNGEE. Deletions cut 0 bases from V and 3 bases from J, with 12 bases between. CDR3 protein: CASSVESADDTGELFF. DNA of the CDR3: TGTGCCAGCAGCGTAGAATCGGCGGATGACACCGGGGAGCTGTTTTTT.

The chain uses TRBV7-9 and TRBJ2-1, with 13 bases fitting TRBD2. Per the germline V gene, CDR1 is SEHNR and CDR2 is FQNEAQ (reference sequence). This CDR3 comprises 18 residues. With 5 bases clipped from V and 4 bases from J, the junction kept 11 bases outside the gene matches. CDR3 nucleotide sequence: TGTGCCAGCAGCCCGCCCTATGGGACTAGCGGGATGTACAATGAGCAGTTCTTC. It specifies CASSPPYGTSGMYNEQFF.

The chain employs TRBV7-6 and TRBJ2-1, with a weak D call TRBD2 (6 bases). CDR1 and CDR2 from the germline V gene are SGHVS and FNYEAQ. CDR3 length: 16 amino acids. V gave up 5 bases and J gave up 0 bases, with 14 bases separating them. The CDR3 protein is CASSAGLQSSYNEQFF. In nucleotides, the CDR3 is TGTGCCAGCAGCGCGGGACTTCAGAGCTCCTACAATGAGCAGTTCTTC.